This TCR beta chain was obtained from a study of shared T cell receptors in the human thymus. Data came from immunoSEQ multiplex PCR; TCRdb stores just in-frame clones and leaves some out. The data hold roughly 410,000 clones, with 95% observed a single time. CDR1 MNHEY and CDR2 SMNVEV come from the germline V gene (reference sequence). Trimming cost V 5 bases and J 8 bases, with 18 bases left between them. This CDR3 has 15 amino acids. The origin of this receptor is a human donor. The material sequenced was thymocytes. This sequence joins TRBV27 and TRBJ2-2; perhaps TRBD2 as D (5 bases). In nucleotides, the CDR3 is TGTGCCAGCAGTAGGACGACTACCCTCCGAGGGGAGCTGTTTTTT. Amino acids: CASSRTTTLRGELFF.